The 18 T cell receptor beta chains below were found in one sample sequenced in a study of blood T cell repertoires in COVID-19. Only in-frame clones appear in the TCRdb table, and some are missing; sequencing was by immunoSEQ multiplex PCR. The sample comprises roughly 500,000 clones, roughly 87% of which are singletons, and roughly 1% rests with the top ten. Sequencing used peripheral blood. Source of these receptors: a man aged 18-30 years with COVID-19, enrolled during active disease.

CDR3 sequence reads: CASSDFAGGDTDTQYF. CDR3 nucleotides: TGTGCCAGCAGTGATTTTGCGGGAGGTGACACAGATACGCAGTATTTT. The V call is TRBV2, the J call TRBJ2-3, with 8 nucleotides matching TRBD2. Germline CDR1 and CDR2: SNHLY and FYNNEI. The CDR3 is 16 amino acids. V gave up 3 bases and J gave up 2 bases; unmatched junction bases: 7.

V is TRBV24-1 and J is TRBJ2-7; 8 bases are shared with TRBD1. The CDR3 runs to 15 residues. Losses at the gene ends were 4 bases for V and 5 bases for J; bases not matched to a gene: 9. Germline assignment: CDR1 KGHDR and CDR2 SFDVKD. CDR3 nucleotides: TGTGCCACCAGTGACCGAGGGACAGGTTTAAACGAGCAGTACTTC. Amino acids: CATSDRGTGLNEQYF.

The chain employs TRBV3-1 (or the pseudogene TRBV3-2) and TRBJ2-5, with D possibly matching TRBD1 (5 bases). V was trimmed by 1 base and J by 5 bases, leaving 11 bases between them. From germline, CDR1 is LGHDT and CDR2 YNNKEL (reference sequence). The CDR3 spans 14 residues. In nucleotides, the CDR3 is TGTGCCAGCAGCCAAGGTGCAGGGCTGGAGACCCAGTACTTC. As protein: CASSQGAGLETQYF.

CDR3 region: CASSYGTGDTDTQYF. CDR3 bases: TGCGCCAGCAGCTACGGGACAGGGGACACAGATACGCAGTATTTT. V gene TRBV4-1 combines with J gene TRBJ2-3; 10 bases align to TRBD1. Germline CDR1 reads MGHRA; CDR2 reads YSYEKL. With V trimmed by 5 bases and J by 2 bases, 4 bases remained unmatched. This CDR3 region has 15 residues.

V and J are TRBV9 and TRBJ2-3; 10 bases match TRBD1. The CDR3 extends over 16 amino acids. The ends lost 4 bases at V and 4 bases at J; junction bases unmatched: 9. Germline assignment: CDR1 SGDLS and CDR2 YYNGEE. The CDR3 DNA sequence: TGTGCCAGCAGCAGTTTAGGACAGGGGGTTTCAGATACGCAGTATTTT. This gives the protein CASSSLGQGVSDTQYF.

This chain uses TRBV6-5 with TRBJ2-7; TRBD2 matches 10 bases. In germline, CDR1 is MNHEY, CDR2 SVGAGI. Losses at the gene ends were 5 bases for V and 0 bases for J; bases not matched to a gene: 4. The CDR3 contains 15 residues. The CDR3 is CASSRSGRPSYEQYF. In DNA form, the CDR3 reads TGTGCCAGCAGTCGTAGCGGGAGGCCCTCCTACGAGCAGTACTTC.

V gene TRBV12-3 or TRBV12-4 combines with J gene TRBJ2-7; no clear D. This CDR3 is 12 amino acids long. The germline V and J ends were trimmed by 2 bases and 5 bases, with 7 bases remaining between them. The CDR3 spells CASSLLRHEQYF. The CDR3 DNA reads TGTGCCAGCAGTTTATTGAGGCACGAGCAGTACTTC.

The chain links TRBV2 to TRBJ1-2, with 9 bases fitting TRBD1. CDR3 length: 15 amino acids. V lost 5 bases, J lost 2 bases, and 6 bases stayed unmatched. The germline V gene encodes CDR1 SNHLY and CDR2 FYNNEI. CDR3 sequence reads: CASSSGQGRNYGYTF. CDR3 nucleotide sequence: TGTGCCAGCAGTTCCGGACAGGGGCGAAACTATGGCTACACCTTC.

The chain joins TRBV6-5 to TRBJ1-2, with D unclear. V was shortened by 7 bases and J by 11 bases, with 14 bases between the two germline ends. Germline-derived CDR1 and CDR2 are MNHEY and SVGAGI. The length of the CDR3 is 11 residues. The CDR3: CASNLDRRYTF. CDR3 bases: TGTGCCAGCAACCTCGACCGGAGATACACCTTC.

The chain uses TRBV10-3 and TRBJ2-5; TRBD2 matches 8 bases. CDR1 ENHRY and CDR2 SYGVKD come from the germline V gene. V lost 10 bases, J lost 3 bases, and 16 bases stayed unmatched. CDR3 length: 16 residues. Here the CDR3 reads CATARPSDGGEETQYF. The DNA of the CDR3 is TGTGCCACCGCCCGACCTAGCGACGGGGGGGAAGAGACCCAGTACTTC.

The count of this clone is one. The chain combines TRBV7-9 with TRBJ2-6; 10 positions agree with TRBD1. The CDR3 extends over 19 amino acids. Per germline, CDR1 SEHNR and CDR2 FQNEAQ (reference sequence). V shed 0 bases, J shed 1 base, and the junction held 6 bases outside the gene matches. Here the CDR3 DNA reads TGTGCCAGCAGCTTAGCGCACGGGACAGGGGATTCTGGGGCCAACGTCCTGACTTTC. Its translation is CASSLAHGTGDSGANVLTF. Looking up the rest from reference TRBV7-9 and TRBJ2-6 gives the full variable domain: DTGVSQNPRHKITKRGQNVTFRCDPISEHNRLYWYRQTLGQGPEFLTYFQNEAQLEKSRLLSDRFSAERPKGSFSTLEIQRTEQGDSAMYLCASSLAHGTGDSGANVLTFGAGSRLTVL.

This clone has a single count. This chain links TRBV11-2 with TRBJ2-1, with D possibly being TRBD2 (6 bases). This CDR3 spans 14 amino acids. Germline V lookup: CDR1 SGHAT, CDR2 FQNNGV. With 4 bases removed from V and 6 bases from J, the gap between germline ends came to 13 bases. CDR3 amino acids: CASSSGRRPNEQFF. The CDR3 DNA sequence: TGTGCCAGCAGCTCAGGGAGGAGGCCCAATGAGCAGTTCTTC.

This chain uses TRBV7-3 with TRBJ2-5, with D perhaps TRBD1 (5 bases). Looked up from germline, CDR1 is SGHTA and CDR2 is FQGTGA. The CDR3 sequence is 15 residues long. The V and J ends lost 5 bases and 4 bases respectively, with 17 bases between them. The CDR3 DNA reads as TGTGCCAGCAGCCCCGAGCAGGGTCGGTCAGAGACCCAGTACTTC. It specifies CASSPEQGRSETQYF.

This chain uses TRBV9 with TRBJ2-5; a possible D gene is TRBD2 (5 bases). Germline assignment: CDR1 SGDLS and CDR2 YYNGEE. CDR3 length: 14 amino acids. Trimming shortened V by 1 base and J by 2 bases, and 9 bases separated the two germline ends. The chain's CDR3 is CASSVRVAQETQYF. CDR3 nucleotides: TGTGCCAGCAGCGTAAGAGTAGCGCAAGAGACCCAGTACTTC. Supplemented by reference TRBV9 and TRBJ2-5, the full variable domain reads DSGVTQTPKHLITATGQRVTLRCSPRSGDLSVYWYQQSLDQGLQFLIQYYNGEERAKGNILERFSAQQFPDLHSELNLSSLELGDSALYFCASSVRVAQETQYFGPGTRLLVL.

The rearrangement uses TRBV3-1 (or the pseudogene TRBV3-2) and TRBJ1-6, with D perhaps matching TRBD1 (6 bases). The germline V gene has CDR1 LGHDT and CDR2 YNNKEL (reference sequence). Trimming stripped 3 bases from V and 5 bases from J, with 17 bases between. CDR3 size: 17 residues. DNA of the CDR3: TGTGCCAGCAGCCACCCCAGGCGGGGGCATCATAATTCACCCCTCCACTTT. It codes for CASSHPRRGHHNSPLHF.

The V gene is TRBV11-2, the J gene TRBJ2-3; possibly TRBD2 for D (7 bases). The CDR3 runs 16 residues. V gave up 1 base and J gave up 4 bases, with 15 bases separating them. CDR1 is SGHAT and CDR2 is FQNNGV in the germline V gene. The chain's CDR3 is CASSLGRGGQADTQYF. For the CDR3, the DNA is TGTGCCAGCAGCTTAGGGAGGGGGGGCCAAGCAGATACGCAGTATTTT. Complete variable domain (other parts from reference TRBV11-2 and TRBJ2-3): EAGVAQSPRYKIIEKRQSVAFWCNPISGHATLYWYQQILGQGPKLLIQFQNNGVVDDSQLPKDRFSAERLKGVDSTLKIQPAKLEDSAVYLCASSLGRGGQADTQYFGPGTRLTVL.

The chain joins TRBV2 to TRBJ1-1, with D possibly TRBD1 on 6 matching bases. CDR1 and CDR2 from the germline V gene are SNHLY and FYNNEI. The CDR3 consists of 13 residues. V lost 8 bases and J lost 1, with 11 bases in between. The CDR3 here is CASGDTANTEAFF. In DNA, the CDR3 is TGTGCCAGCGGGGACACCGCGAACACTGAAGCTTTCTTT.

This clone was recorded at least ten times. This rearrangement joins TRBV7-6 to TRBJ2-1; TRBD2 aligns across 8 bases. This CDR3 has 15 residues. V trimming: 7 bases; J trimming: 4 bases; junction bases outside the gene matches: 9. Germline V gives CDR1 SGHVS, CDR2 FNYEAQ. The CDR3, as DNA: TGTGCCAGCACTCGCACTAGCGGCGAATACAATGAGCAGTTCTTC. Its translation: CASTRTSGEYNEQFF.